This record concerns one T cell receptor beta chain sequence. The recovered donors of Cohort 3 showed two negative PCRs, clearance, or symptom resolution. As handled by the study authors: Amplification with reference gene primers provided the estimates of nucleated cell counts. Measured with immunoSEQ multiplex PCR; TCRdb has only the in-frame clones, and not every one. That table is the source of V, J and clone size, and D and trimming were worked out from the DNA. The table records around 250,000 clones, 80% to 90% of them present only once. From germline, CDR1 is SEHNR and CDR2 FQNEAQ (reference sequence). The trim removed 4 bases at V and 3 bases at J, leaving 2 bases unmatched. The CDR3 has 15 amino acids. The record originates from a study of blood T cell repertoires in COVID-19. Across the whole study: COVID-19 samples from acute and convalescent phases originated in the United States, Italy and Spain.

This TCR was recovered from a young man who had recovered from COVID-19. The chain carries TRBV7-9 and TRBJ2-3; TRBD2 agrees at 12 bases. The sequenced material came from PBMCs or T cells enriched from blood (not recorded which). The chain's CDR3 is CASSYLAGGTDTQYF. In DNA, the CDR3 is TGTGCCAGCAGCTATCTAGCGGGGGGGACAGATACGCAGTATTTT.